Shown below are 18 T cell receptor beta chains from a single sample sequenced in a study of shared clonotypes between healthy human individuals. Method: immunoSEQ multiplex PCR; TCRdb's copy keeps in-frame clones and lacks some. This table holds about 1.4 million clones, more than 95% found once. The sample consisted of naive CD4+ T cells sorted from blood. Subset described: CD45RA+ positively selected. Every receptor here comes from a young man in good health.

The J gene is TRBJ2-1, the V gene TRBV4-3; no definite D call. Germline V gene sequence: CDR1 LGHNA, CDR2 YSLEER. The V gene lost 0 bases and the J gene lost 3 bases, with 9 bases spanning the gap. The CDR3 is 15 residues long. CDR3 sequence: CASSQDWTYYNEQFF. CDR3 nucleotides: TGCGCCAGCAGCCAAGATTGGACCTACTACAATGAGCAGTTCTTC.

The chain joins TRBV7-9 to TRBJ2-7; 15 bases agree with TRBD2. This CDR3 comprises 17 residues. J gave up 3 bases and V 5 bases, and 8 bases lay outside the gene matches. CDR1 is SEHNR, CDR2 FQNEAQ, per germline (reference sequence). CDR3 protein: CASSLRTSGRAGYEQYF. CDR3 DNA sequence: TGTGCCAGCAGCCTCCGGACTAGCGGGAGGGCCGGCTACGAGCAGTACTTC.

J is TRBJ2-2 and V is TRBV30; no definite D call. Trimming removed 2 bases at V and 0 bases at J, with 10 bases between. Germline CDR1 reads GTSNPN; CDR2 reads SVGIG (reference sequence). The CDR3 has 15 amino acids. The CDR3 bases are TGTGCCTGGAGTCTTGGATCCACGAACACCGGGGAGCTGTTTTTT. It encodes CAWSLGSTNTGELFF.

Comments on this clone: Other nucleotide sequences from this sample produce the same CDR3. The chain employs TRBV7-2 and TRBJ2-7; 10 bases line up with TRBD2. CDR1 SGHTA and CDR2 FQGNSA come from the germline V gene. J lost 2 bases, V lost 1 base, and 2 bases had no gene match. This CDR3 is built from 15 residues. CDR3 sequence: CASSLGAGGAYEQYF. As DNA, the CDR3 is TGTGCCAGCAGCTTAGGAGCGGGAGGGGCCTACGAGCAGTACTTC.

The rearrangement joins TRBV5-1 to TRBJ1-3; 9 nucleotides align to TRBD1. Unmatched junction bases numbered 8, after V lost 4 bases and J lost 0 bases. CDR3 length: 17 amino acids. Germline CDR1 reads SGHRS; CDR2 reads YFSETQ. The DNA of the CDR3 is TGCGCCAGCAGCCTGGGACAGGGCCGCAGCTCTGGAAACACCATATATTTT. It encodes CASSLGQGRSSGNTIYF.

This rearrangement joins TRBV5-4 to TRBJ1-5; maybe TRBD1 (5 bases). The CDR3 runs 14 residues. V lost 0 bases, J lost 10 bases, and 14 bases lay in between. The germline gives CDR1 SGHNT, CDR2 YYREEE (reference sequence). Here the CDR3 reads CASSLGGSLQPQHF. CDR3 DNA sequence: TGTGCCAGCAGCTTGGGGGGGTCACTACAACCCCAGCATTTT.

This clone came up once. This chain connects TRBV28 to TRBJ2-7, with 13 bases aligning to TRBD2. CDR3 size: 15 residues. Germline V gene lookup returns CDR1 MDHEN and CDR2 SYDVKM. Losses at the gene ends were 8 bases for V and 2 bases for J; bases not matched to a gene: 6. The CDR3 region is CASRLAGGSAYEQYF. The CDR3 DNA reads as TGTGCCAGCCGACTAGCGGGAGGTTCTGCCTACGAGCAGTACTTC.

V is TRBV30 and J is TRBJ2-7, with 8 bases matching TRBD1. CDR1 GTSNPN and CDR2 SVGIG come from the germline V gene (reference sequence). With V trimmed by 2 bases and J by 5 bases, 20 bases remained unmatched. This CDR3 contains 18 residues. The CDR3 region is CAWSRGGQGAFMSDEQYF. In DNA form, the CDR3 reads TGTGCCTGGAGTCGCGGCGGGCAGGGGGCGTTTATGTCGGACGAGCAGTACTTC.

J is TRBJ2-5 and V is TRBV10-1; 8 positions match TRBD2. Germline lookup yields CDR1 WNHNN and CDR2 SYGVQD (reference sequence). The CDR3 totals 12 residues. Trimming took 9 bases from V and 5 from J; bases not matched to a gene: 5. CDR3 loop: CASAREGETQYF. The CDR3 DNA reads TGCGCCAGTGCTCGGGAGGGGGAGACCCAGTACTTC.

A single count supports this clone. V and J are TRBV5-4 and TRBJ1-2; the D is unclear. CDR3 length equals 15 residues. V was clipped by 3 bases and J by 7 bases, with 19 bases between them. The germline CDR1 and CDR2 sequences are SGHNT and YYREEE (reference sequence). The CDR3 DNA is TGTGCCAGCAGCTCCGGCGCGGAGGGCTTCAGTGGCTACACCTTC. This gives the protein CASSSGAEGFSGYTF. The full variable domain, with the rest looked up from reference TRBV5-4 and TRBJ1-2, is ETGVTQSPTHLIKTRGQQVTLRCSSQSGHNTVSWYQQALGQGPQFIFQYYREEENGRGNFPPRFSGLQFPNYSSELNVNALELDDSALYLCASSSGAEGFSGYTFGSGTRLTVV.

This clone was detected only once. The V gene is TRBV2, the J gene TRBJ2-7; D not resolved. Trimming removed 6 bases at V and 7 bases at J, with 13 bases between. The germline CDR1 and CDR2 sequences are SNHLY and FYNNEI. The CDR3 totals 12 residues. Here the CDR3 reads CASSALNEEQYF. Written as DNA, the CDR3 is TGTGCCAGCAGCGCGCTTAATGAAGAGCAGTACTTC.

The rearrangement uses TRBV5-4 and TRBJ1-1; D might be TRBD1 (5 bases). Germline CDR1 and CDR2: SGHNT and YYREEE (reference sequence). Between the trimmed V and J ends, which lost 4 bases and 4 bases, there was a span of 17 bases. This CDR3 spans 15 amino acids. CDR3 sequence (DNA): TGTGCCAGCAGCCCACGGGCGGGGCCGGGCACTGAAGCTTTCTTT. It encodes CASSPRAGPGTEAFF. Using reference TRBV5-4 and TRBJ1-1 for the parts outside the CDR3, the full variable domain is ETGVTQSPTHLIKTRGQQVTLRCSSQSGHNTVSWYQQALGQGPQFIFQYYREEENGRGNFPPRFSGLQFPNYSSELNVNALELDDSALYLCASSPRAGPGTEAFFGQGTRLTVV.

The chain joins TRBV5-1 to TRBJ2-1; TRBD1 matches 7 bases. V was clipped by 2 bases and J by 9 bases; unmatched bases: 5. The germline V gene encodes CDR1 SGHRS and CDR2 YFSETQ. The CDR3 consists of 13 residues. DNA of the CDR3: TGCGCCAGCAGCTTAACAGGGGCCCCTGAGCAGTTCTTC. Its translation is CASSLTGAPEQFF. The whole variable domain, filled in from reference TRBV5-1 and TRBJ2-1, reads KAGVTQTPRYLIKTRGQQVTLSCSPISGHRSVSWYQQTPGQGLQFLFEYFSETQRNKGNFPGRFSGRQFSNSRSEMNVSTLELGDSALYLCASSLTGAPEQFFGPGTRLTVL.

The chain combines TRBV18 with TRBJ2-3, with TRBD1 matching over 11 bases. Germline CDR1 KGHSH, CDR2 LQKENI. There are 17 residues in the CDR3. Trimming took 4 bases from V and 5 from J; bases not matched to a gene: 11. Written as DNA, the CDR3 is TGTGCCAGCTCACAACCCTCCAGGACAGGGGGCCTAGATACGCAGTATTTT. Translation: CASSQPSRTGGLDTQYF.

CDR3 loop: CASSFSSGRAYEQYF. CDR3 nucleotide sequence: TGCGCCAGCAGCTTTTCTAGCGGGAGGGCTTACGAGCAGTACTTC. V and J are TRBV5-1 and TRBJ2-7; 12 nucleotides line up with TRBD2. There are 15 residues in the CDR3. V was clipped by 2 bases and J by 4 bases; unmatched bases: 4. The V gene's germline CDR1 is SGHRS and CDR2 YFSETQ.

The count of this clone is one. The chain links TRBV18 to TRBJ2-1; 8 bases line up with TRBD1. The CDR3 totals 19 residues. Germline V gene sequence: CDR1 KGHSH, CDR2 LQKENI. V trimming: 6 bases; J trimming: 9 bases; junction bases outside the gene matches: 25. CDR3: CASSHRTGTTFTSPPEQFF. In DNA, the CDR3 is TGTGCCAGCTCCCACCGGACAGGGACCACATTTACTTCCCCTCCTGAGCAGTTCTTC.

This clone was picked up one time. J is TRBJ1-1 and V is TRBV28; no clear D. V was pared by 2 bases and J by 4 bases, with 8 bases between. The CDR3 spans 13 residues. Germline V CDR1 and CDR2: MDHEN, SYDVKM. The CDR3 sequence: CASSLQIPTEAFF. The DNA of the CDR3 is TGTGCCAGCAGTTTACAGATCCCCACTGAAGCTTTCTTT. Together with reference TRBV28 and TRBJ1-1, the CDR3 gives the full variable domain: DVKVTQSSRYLVKRTGEKVFLECVQDMDHENMFWYRQDPGLGLRLIYFSYDVKMKEKGDIPEGYSVSREKKERFSLILESASTNQTSMYLCASSLQIPTEAFFGQGTRLTVV.

This chain uses TRBV28 with TRBJ2-1; perhaps TRBD2 as D (5 bases). The CDR3 length is 15 residues. The germline gives CDR1 MDHEN, CDR2 SYDVKM. V was cut by 6 bases and J by 6 bases, with 18 bases left in between. Here the CDR3 reads CASREVPFPSNEQFF. CDR3 coding DNA: TGTGCCAGCAGGGAGGTACCCTTCCCCAGCAATGAGCAGTTCTTC.